This T cell receptor (beta chain) comes out of a study of T cell responses to AZD1222 COVID-19 vaccine. Study conclusions and caveats: Clonal diversity may have been underestimated, and the donors were mostly white British, with more females than males.

TCRdb's table, derived via immunoSEQ multiplex PCR, lists solely in-frame clones and lacks some. The table shows about 79,000 clones, with approximately 90% occurring only once. Turning to this clone: As yet, its antigen is unknown.

CDR1 SGHNT and CDR2 YENEEA come from the germline V gene. The CDR3 runs to 14 residues. Trimming took 3 bases from V and 3 from J, leaving 9 bases between them. The origin of this receptor is an adult who received the AZD1222 COVID-19 vaccine. The gene calls are TRBV11-3 and TRBJ1-3, with D tentatively TRBD1 (6 bases). The sample in question was peripheral blood, obtained 28 days after the second AZD1222 dose. The CDR3 here is CASSFRTDGNTIYF. The CDR3 nucleotides are TGTGCCAGCAGCTTCCGGACAGATGGAAACACCATATATTTT.